The 26 T cell receptor beta chains reported below all come from one sample, sequenced in a study of blood T cell repertoires in COVID-19. The table came from immunoSEQ multiplex PCR; TCRdb's copy has only in-frame clones and leaves some out. The sample has about 34,000 clones; around nine tenths are singletons. The specimen was peripheral blood. These receptors were taken from a man between 65 and 85 years old with active COVID-19.

The V and J genes are TRBV18 and TRBJ2-2; TRBD2 agrees at 11 bases. Germline values: CDR1 KGHSH, CDR2 LQKENI. This CDR3 comprises 16 residues. The junction had 4 bases not matched to a gene; V was cut back by 3 bases and J by 4 bases. CDR3 loop: CASSPRLAGSTGELFF. The CDR3 DNA follows: TGTGCCAGCTCACCCAGACTAGCGGGAAGCACCGGGGAGCTGTTTTTT.

The chain is built from TRBV29-1 and TRBJ2-5; the match to TRBD1 covers 8 bases. The trim removed 7 bases at V and 5 bases at J, leaving 15 bases unmatched. The CDR3 loop spans 15 amino acids. Germline CDR1 SQVTM, CDR2 ANQGSEA. CDR3 region: CSADHPTGGLETQYF. DNA of the CDR3: TGCAGCGCTGACCACCCCACAGGGGGGTTGGAGACCCAGTACTTC.

V gene TRBV28 combines with J gene TRBJ1-6, with 8 bases fitting TRBD1. The germline V gene has CDR1 MDHEN and CDR2 SYDVKM. The CDR3 is made up of 16 amino acids. The V gene end was trimmed by 2 bases and the J gene end by 1 base; junction bases not matched to a gene: 1. The CDR3 spells CASSLTGGSYNSPLHF. In nucleotides, the CDR3 is TGTGCCAGCAGTTTAACAGGGGGTTCCTATAATTCACCCCTCCACTTT.

This chain connects TRBV11-2 to TRBJ1-2, with 9 bases aligning to TRBD1. CDR3 length: 14 amino acids. CDR1 SGHAT and CDR2 FQNNGV come from the germline V gene. The trim removed 8 bases at V and 8 bases at J, leaving 12 bases unmatched. CDR3 loop: CASHAGGQGWGYTF. As DNA, the CDR3 is TGTGCCAGCCACGCGGGGGGACAGGGATGGGGCTACACCTTC.

The CDR3, as DNA: TGCGCCAGCAGCTTGGATGGACAGGGCAACATTCAGTACTTC. It translates to CASSLDGQGNIQYF. This chain uses TRBV5-1 with TRBJ2-4; 8 bases are shared with TRBD1. The ends lost 0 bases at V and 7 bases at J; junction bases unmatched: 3. CDR3 length: 14 amino acids. CDR1 and CDR2 from the germline V gene are SGHRS and YFSETQ.

The chain links TRBV9 to TRBJ2-2; TRBD2 matches 16 bases. Germline CDR1 reads SGDLS; CDR2 reads YYNGEE. The trim removed 4 bases at V and 2 bases at J, leaving 11 bases unmatched. There are 20 residues in the CDR3. The CDR3 region has the DNA TGTGCCAGCAGCACTCCTACCGGGACTAGCGGGAGGGCCAACACCGGGGAGCTGTTTTTT. Translation gives CASSTPTGTSGRANTGELFF.

V gene TRBV7-2 combines with J gene TRBJ2-1; the D gene is possibly TRBD2 (5 bases). CDR1 and CDR2 from the germline V gene are SGHTA and FQGNSA. Trimming removed 2 bases from V and 5 bases from J, with 7 bases in between. The CDR3 runs 13 residues. This CDR3 reads CASSLRGNNEQFF. For the CDR3, the DNA is TGTGCCAGCAGCTTAAGAGGGAACAATGAGCAGTTCTTC.

This clone was seen a single time. The V and J genes are TRBV7-9 and TRBJ2-1, with TRBD2 matching 13 bases. This CDR3 has 17 amino acids. The germline V gene has CDR1 SEHNR and CDR2 FQNEAQ (reference sequence). V shed 2 bases, J shed 4 bases, and the junction held 5 bases outside the gene matches. CDR3 amino acids: CASSLYTSGRVYNEQFF. The DNA for the CDR3 is TGTGCCAGCAGCTTATATACTAGCGGGAGGGTTTACAATGAGCAGTTCTTC.

The chain couples TRBV7-2 to TRBJ1-1; possibly TRBD1 for D (5 bases). The CDR3 is 15 amino acids. Germline assignment: CDR1 SGHTA and CDR2 FQGNSA. V shed 7 bases and J shed 5 bases, with 20 bases lying between them. The CDR3 sequence: CASTPGVGRGTEAFF. The CDR3 region has the DNA TGTGCCAGCACCCCGGGGGTTGGGCGGGGGACTGAAGCTTTCTTT.

A few counts support this clone. The chain couples TRBV7-6 to TRBJ1-5; 9 nucleotides align to TRBD1. This CDR3 spans 16 amino acids. J gave up 6 bases and V 5 bases, and 11 bases lay outside the gene matches. CDR1 SGHVS and CDR2 FNYEAQ come from the germline V gene. CDR3 region: CASSVGTGRNSQPQHF. The CDR3 bases are TGTGCCAGCAGCGTAGGGACAGGGAGGAATAGTCAGCCCCAGCATTTT.

The count of this clone is one. The rearrangement links TRBV4-2 to TRBJ2-2; D may be TRBD2 (6 bases). CDR1 is LGHNA, CDR2 YNFKEQ, per germline. This CDR3 comprises 14 residues. V was cut by 0 bases and J by 4 bases, with 6 bases left in between. The CDR3 sequence: CASSQEGGTGELFF. The CDR3 DNA is TGTGCCAGCAGCCAAGAGGGGGGCACCGGGGAGCTGTTTTTT.

The chain employs TRBV19 and TRBJ1-5, with a weak D call TRBD1 (6 bases). Germline CDR1 and CDR2: LNHDA and SQIVND (reference sequence). Trimming removed 3 bases at V and 0 bases at J, with 12 bases between. This CDR3 has 16 amino acids. The CDR3 DNA reads TGTGCCAGTAGTATCCCCGACAGGTATAGCAATCAGCCCCAGCATTTT. It encodes CASSIPDRYSNQPQHF.

The genes are TRBV7-2 and TRBJ2-3; maybe TRBD2 (7 bases). The CDR3 is 13 residues long. Germline CDR1 is SGHTA and CDR2 is FQGNSA. V lost 7 bases and J 0 bases, leaving 8 bases between the germline ends. The CDR3 region is CASKGGSTDTQYF. The CDR3 DNA reads TGTGCCAGCAAGGGGGGGAGCACAGATACGCAGTATTTT.

The chain combines TRBV10-3 with TRBJ1-1, with 8 bases fitting TRBD1. V was clipped by 5 bases and J by 5 bases; unmatched bases: 7. The CDR3 totals 14 residues. CDR1 ENHRY and CDR2 SYGVKD come from the germline V gene. In DNA, the CDR3 is TGTGCCATCAGTCTCCAAACAGGGGGGACTGAAGCTTTCTTT. Translating it yields CAISLQTGGTEAFF.

The gene calls are TRBV27 and TRBJ2-1; TRBD1 aligns across 9 bases. CDR1 is MNHEY, CDR2 SMNVEV, per germline (reference sequence). The V segment lost 4 bases and the J segment 0 bases; nucleotides outside the gene matches: 4. This CDR3 contains 16 residues. The CDR3 sequence is CASSSYRGPSYNEQFF. The CDR3 nucleotides read TGTGCCAGCAGTTCGTACAGGGGGCCCTCCTACAATGAGCAGTTCTTC.

V usage is TRBV6-2 or TRBV6-3 and J usage is TRBJ2-5; 11 bases are a match to TRBD2. The germline gives CDR1 MNHEY, CDR2 SVGEGT. V trimming: 4 bases; J trimming: 2 bases; junction bases outside the gene matches: 15. This CDR3 spans 19 amino acids. The CDR3 reads CASSFDPTSGILGQETQYF. The DNA of the CDR3 is TGTGCCAGCAGTTTCGACCCGACTAGCGGGATTTTGGGACAAGAGACCCAGTACTTC.

The V and J genes are TRBV4-1 and TRBJ2-1; 8 bases align to TRBD1. The trim removed 3 bases at V and 8 bases at J, leaving 9 bases unmatched. Germline V CDR1 and CDR2: MGHRA, YSYEKL. The CDR3 spans 15 residues. This CDR3 reads CASSHIGQGGYEQFF. In nucleotides, the CDR3 is TGCGCCAGCAGCCACATCGGACAGGGTGGGTATGAGCAGTTCTTC.

The chain recombines TRBV3-1 (or the pseudogene TRBV3-2) with TRBJ2-7; 12 nucleotides agree with TRBD2. CDR3 length equals 15 residues. Germline CDR1 LGHDT, CDR2 YNNKEL (reference sequence). The V and J ends lost 6 bases and 6 bases, in that order; junction bases with no gene match: 9. The CDR3 DNA reads as TGTGCCAGCAGACCCGAGACTAGCGGGAGTCTCGAGCAGTACTTC. Protein product: CASRPETSGSLEQYF.

The chain links TRBV7-2 to TRBJ2-2, with TRBD2 matching over 9 bases. CDR1 and CDR2 from the germline V gene are SGHTA and FQGNSA. This CDR3 has 14 amino acids. Trimming cost V 6 bases and J 6 bases; bases outside gene matches: 5. This CDR3 reads CASRWREGPGELFF. The CDR3 nucleotides are TGTGCCAGCAGGTGGCGGGAGGGCCCCGGGGAGCTGTTTTTT. Variable domain in full (rest from reference TRBV7-2 and TRBJ2-2): GAGVSQSPSNKVTEKGKDVELRCDPISGHTALYWYRQSLGQGLEFLIYFQGNSAPDKSGLPSDRFSAERTGGSVSTLTIQRTQQEDSAVYLCASRWREGPGELFFGEGSRLTVL.

This clone showed up just once. The chain is built from TRBV19 and TRBJ2-2; 8 bases fit TRBD2. This CDR3 comprises 14 residues. Unmatched junction bases numbered 5, after V lost 5 bases and J lost 6 bases. CDR1 and CDR2 (germline): LNHDA, SQIVND (reference sequence). CDR3 amino acids: CASSPGLVAGELFF. CDR3 nucleotide sequence: TGTGCCAGTAGTCCGGGACTAGTGGCCGGGGAGCTGTTTTTT.

J is TRBJ1-5 and V is TRBV2; a possible D gene is TRBD1 (5 bases). The V end was cut by 2 bases, the J end by 2 bases, with 10 bases between. The length of the CDR3 is 15 residues. CDR1 SNHLY and CDR2 FYNNEI come from the germline V gene. CDR3 sequence: CASSENSRGNQPQHF. DNA for the CDR3: TGTGCCAGCAGTGAAAATAGCAGGGGCAATCAGCCCCAGCATTTT.

The genes are TRBV5-1 and TRBJ2-1; 8 bases align to TRBD2. This CDR3 is 15 amino acids long. From germline, CDR1 is SGHRS and CDR2 YFSETQ. With 0 bases clipped from V and 3 bases from J, the junction kept 2 bases outside the gene matches. Here the CDR3 reads CASSLGGTSYNEQFF. CDR3 nucleotides: TGCGCCAGCAGCTTGGGCGGGACTAGCTACAATGAGCAGTTCTTC.

The V call is TRBV6-2 or TRBV6-3, the J call TRBJ1-2; tentative D call: TRBD1 (6 bases). CDR3 length: 13 amino acids. Trimming removed 6 bases from V and 2 bases from J, with 10 bases in between. Germline V gene lookup returns CDR1 MNHEY and CDR2 SVGEGT. The CDR3 reads CASSLGQNYGYTF. The CDR3 DNA sequence: TGTGCCAGCAGCCTAGGACAGAACTATGGCTACACCTTC.

The rearrangement joins TRBV4-3 to TRBJ2-7, with D maybe TRBD1 (7 bases). Germline V gene sequence: CDR1 LGHNA, CDR2 YSLEER. CDR3 length: 14 amino acids. Trimming left V 1 base short and J 4 bases short, with 11 bases between. CDR3 in DNA: TGCGCCAGCAGCCAAGCGACAGGGAGGTACGAGCAGTACTTC. Encoded protein: CASSQATGRYEQYF.

This rearrangement joins TRBV19 to TRBJ2-7, with 8 bases lining up with TRBD1. Germline V gene data show CDR1 as LNHDA and CDR2 as SQIVND (reference sequence). The CDR3 is 12 residues long. The junction had 6 bases not matched to a gene; V was cut back by 5 bases and J by 9 bases. CDR3 amino acids: CASSPAGGPQYF. CDR3 bases: TGTGCCAGTAGTCCGGCAGGGGGCCCGCAGTACTTC.

This chain connects TRBV30 to TRBJ2-1; TRBD2 matches at 9 bases. Trimming at V came to 2 bases and at J to 4 bases, leaving 6 bases not matched to a gene. The CDR3 length is 15 residues. Germline-derived CDR1 and CDR2 are GTSNPN and SVGIG (reference sequence). The CDR3 DNA reads TGTGCCTGGAGTATCCTGACTAGCGGATACAATGAGCAGTTCTTC. Translated, it gives CAWSILTSGYNEQFF.